The next 10 T cell receptor beta chains were all read from a single sample in a study of blood T cell repertoires in COVID-19. Using immunoSEQ multiplex PCR, the repertoire was profiled, and TCRdb retains in-frame clones only, with some absent. The data show roughly 180,000 clones, approximately 82% seen once. Material: PBMCs or T cells enriched from blood (not recorded which). Receptors were obtained from a man in his sixties who had recovered from COVID-19.

The J gene is TRBJ2-1, the V gene TRBV5-4; D is undetermined. Germline V lookup: CDR1 SGHNT, CDR2 YYREEE (reference sequence). V was clipped by 0 bases and J by 5 bases, with 12 bases between them. The CDR3 consists of 15 residues. CDR3 nucleotides: TGTGCCAGCAGCTTGGCACAGTATACGAACAATGAGCAGTTCTTC. The encoded protein is CASSLAQYTNNEQFF.

This clone showed up just once. J is TRBJ1-1 and V is TRBV4-2; 7 nucleotides match TRBD1. Germline V lookup: CDR1 LGHNA, CDR2 YNFKEQ. The V segment lost 4 bases and the J segment 2 bases; nucleotides outside the gene matches: 4. This CDR3 has 14 amino acids. The CDR3 DNA reads TGTGCCAGCAGCCCTGACAGGGCCAACACTGAAGCTTTCTTT. Its translation is CASSPDRANTEAFF.

The J gene is TRBJ2-1, the V gene TRBV2, with TRBD1 matching 7 bases. The junction had 2 bases not matched to a gene; V was cut back by 3 bases and J by 3 bases. Germline CDR1 SNHLY, CDR2 FYNNEI. This CDR3 comprises 14 residues. This chain's CDR3 is CASSEDRIYNEQFF. CDR3 nucleotides: TGTGCCAGCAGTGAGGACAGGATCTACAATGAGCAGTTCTTC.

The chain couples TRBV7-9 to TRBJ1-1; TRBD1 matches 7 bases. CDR3 length equals 13 residues. CDR1 is SEHNR and CDR2 is FQNEAQ in the germline V gene (reference sequence). DNA for the CDR3: TGTGCTACGCGTCGGGACAGGAACACTGAAGCTTTCTTT. Translation: CATRRDRNTEAFF.

The rearrangement joins TRBV20-1 to TRBJ1-6; TRBD1 aligns across 7 bases. The germline V gene encodes CDR1 DFQATT and CDR2 SNEGSKA (reference sequence). This CDR3 is 14 amino acids long. The junction had 6 bases not matched to a gene; V was cut back by 3 bases and J by 7 bases. The CDR3 is CSASTGQENSPLHF. The CDR3 coding sequence is TGCAGTGCTAGTACCGGACAGGAAAATTCACCCCTCCACTTT.

The V and J genes are TRBV5-1 and TRBJ2-4; no clear D gene. V dropped 5 bases and J dropped 6 bases, with 12 bases sitting between them. CDR3 length: 13 amino acids. Germline V CDR1 and CDR2: SGHRS, YFSETQ. CDR3 in amino acids: CASRSPERNIQYF. As DNA, the CDR3 is TGCGCCAGCAGGTCCCCTGAGAGAAACATTCAGTACTTC.

The genes are TRBV11-2 and TRBJ2-1; D remains unclear. V was shortened by 5 bases and J by 4 bases, with 6 bases between the two germline ends. Germline V gene sequence: CDR1 SGHAT, CDR2 FQNNGV. The CDR3 extends over 12 amino acids. DNA for the CDR3: TGTGCCAGCAGCCCTAGGTACAATGAGCAGTTCTTC. Protein: CASSPRYNEQFF. Based on the CDR3 plus reference TRBV11-2 and TRBJ2-1, the full variable domain is EAGVAQSPRYKIIEKRQSVAFWCNPISGHATLYWYQQILGQGPKLLIQFQNNGVVDDSQLPKDRFSAERLKGVDSTLKIQPAKLEDSAVYLCASSPRYNEQFFGPGTRLTVL.

The chain employs TRBV7-2 and TRBJ1-1, with D maybe TRBD1 (5 bases). CDR1 and CDR2 from the germline V gene are SGHTA and FQGNSA. The germline V and J ends were trimmed by 6 bases and 3 bases, with 14 bases remaining between them. This CDR3 region has 14 residues. CDR3 bases: TGTGCCAGCAGTTCCCTGGGGGGGGACACTGAAGCTTTCTTT. It translates to CASSSLGGDTEAFF.

The chain employs TRBV5-1 and TRBJ1-3, with 9 bases aligning to TRBD1. With 1 base clipped from V and 8 bases from J, the junction kept 10 bases outside the gene matches. This CDR3 spans 16 amino acids. CDR1 and CDR2 from the germline V gene are SGHRS and YFSETQ. CDR3 loop: CASSLLPGTGTDTIYF. In DNA form, the CDR3 reads TGCGCCAGCAGCTTGCTCCCCGGGACAGGGACCGACACCATATATTTT. The variable domain in full, completed from reference TRBV5-1 and TRBJ1-3, reads KAGVTQTPRYLIKTRGQQVTLSCSPISGHRSVSWYQQTPGQGLQFLFEYFSETQRNKGNFPGRFSGRQFSNSRSEMNVSTLELGDSALYLCASSLLPGTGTDTIYFGEGSWLTVV.

The chain has TRBV5-4 and TRBJ1-6; 8 bases match TRBD1. The CDR3 is made up of 15 amino acids. Trimming removed 0 bases from V and 5 bases from J; junction bases left unmatched: 1. CDR1 is SGHNT, CDR2 YYREEE, per germline (reference sequence). CDR3 nucleotide sequence: TGTGCCAGCAGCTTGGCAGGGGGCAATAATTCACCCCTCCACTTT. It yields the protein CASSLAGGNNSPLHF.